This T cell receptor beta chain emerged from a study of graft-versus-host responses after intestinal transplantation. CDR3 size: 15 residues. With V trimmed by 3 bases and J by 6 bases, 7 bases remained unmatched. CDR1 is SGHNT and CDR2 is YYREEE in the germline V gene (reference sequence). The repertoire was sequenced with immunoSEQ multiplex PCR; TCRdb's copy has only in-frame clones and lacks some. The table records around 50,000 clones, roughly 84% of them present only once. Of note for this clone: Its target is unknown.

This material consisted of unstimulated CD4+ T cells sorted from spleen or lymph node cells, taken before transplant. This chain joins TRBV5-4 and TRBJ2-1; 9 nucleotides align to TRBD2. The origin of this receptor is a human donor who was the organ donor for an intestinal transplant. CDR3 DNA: TGTGCCAGCAGCTCGCCGGGACTAGCTGGCAATGAGCAGTTCTTC. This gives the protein CASSSPGLAGNEQFF.